The 20 T cell receptor beta chains presented below share a single source sample, sequenced in a study of spatial heterogeneity in lung cancer (dated by TCRdb to between 2018 and 2020). The intended sense of this specimen's time point label: sample taken at primary tumor resection. Library creation used 5' RACE. For sequencing, a NextSeq 500 was employed. TCRdb applied fastp at Q25 and MiXCR to the public reads, then kept only in-frame beta chains. Rows merge per CDR3 protein into single entries with the most common DNA and genes. This sample comprises about 5,000 distinct CDR3 sequences, under 3.5% of them detected only once. The top ten constitute roughly 25% of the sample. The starting material was normal lung tissue next to the tumor, obtained at surgery. All receptors derive from a male donor with early-stage non-small cell lung cancer.

By proportion, this clonotype is medium-sized. The V gene is TRBV9, the J gene TRBJ1-4; D not certain. There are 15 residues in the CDR3. Germline assignment: CDR1 SGDLS and CDR2 YYNGEE. The V end was cut by 2 bases, the J end by 8 bases, with 16 bases between. CDR3 sequence: CASSVSGIVGEKLFF. The CDR3 bases are TGTGCCAGCAGCGTCTCCGGGATAGTAGGAGAAAAACTGTTTTTT.

By sample fraction, this clonotype is medium-sized. The rearrangement joins TRBV2 to TRBJ2-7; the match to TRBD2 covers 8 bases. Per the germline V gene, CDR1 is SNHLY and CDR2 is FYNNEI. The CDR3 totals 15 residues. J was trimmed by 3 bases and V by 5 bases; bases with no gene match: 9. CDR3 sequence reads: CASSPGLGTDYEQYF. Written as DNA, the CDR3 is TGTGCCAGCAGTCCGGGACTAGGGACTGACTACGAGCAGTACTTC.

This clonotype has a count of ten or more. The rearrangement uses TRBV20-1 and TRBJ2-4, with TRBD2 as a possible D gene (5 bases). CDR1 DFQATT and CDR2 SNEGSKA come from the germline V gene (reference sequence). This CDR3 region has 14 residues. V dropped 6 bases and J dropped 1 base, with 13 bases sitting between them. The CDR3 nucleotides read TGCAGTGCGGGGATGTGGAGGGCCAAAAACATTCAGTACTTC. This codes for CSAGMWRAKNIQYF.

This clonotype is labeled medium-sized. This rearrangement joins TRBV20-1 to TRBJ2-7; the match to TRBD1 covers 7 bases. Germline lookup yields CDR1 DFQATT and CDR2 SNEGSKA (reference sequence). CDR3 length equals 12 residues. V was clipped by 6 bases and J by 4 bases; unmatched bases: 6. In DNA, the CDR3 is TGCAGTGCCACGACAGGGAAGTACGAGCAGTACTTC. It translates to CSATTGKYEQYF.

This clonotype was recorded at least ten times. This chain joins TRBV4-1 and TRBJ2-1; no clear D. There are 13 residues in the CDR3. The germline CDR1 and CDR2 sequences are MGHRA and YSYEKL. Trimming removed 1 base at V and 6 bases at J, with 7 bases between. CDR3 amino acids: CASSQGGFNEQFF. The CDR3 region has the DNA TGCGCCAGCAGCCAAGGGGGTTTCAATGAGCAGTTCTTC.

By share of the sample, this clonotype is medium-sized (0.01 to 0.1%). The chain combines TRBV20-1 with TRBJ1-3, with D uncertain. Trimming stripped 6 bases from V and 0 bases from J, with 12 bases between. CDR1 and CDR2 (germline): DFQATT, SNEGSKA (reference sequence). This CDR3 region has 14 residues. CDR3 DNA sequence: TGCAGTGCCCTCCCGATAGGCTCTGGAAACACCATATATTTT. Its translation is CSALPIGSGNTIYF.

This clonotype is medium-sized by share. The J gene is TRBJ1-3, the V gene TRBV5-4; TRBD1 might be the D (6 bases). CDR1 SGHNT and CDR2 YYREEE come from the germline V gene (reference sequence). The CDR3 length is 18 residues. V shed 2 bases and J shed 2 bases, with 20 bases lying between them. The CDR3 here is CASSFRGGASMPGNTIYF. The CDR3 coding sequence is TGTGCCAGCAGCTTTCGAGGGGGGGCCTCAATGCCTGGAAACACCATATATTTT.

This clonotype is judged medium-sized. The J gene is TRBJ1-2, the V gene TRBV24-1, with a weak D call TRBD1 (5 bases). V gave up 2 bases and J gave up 4 bases, with 16 bases separating them. The CDR3 sequence is 16 residues long. Looked up from germline, CDR1 is KGHDR and CDR2 is SFDVKD. The chain's CDR3 is CATSDSRRGTSYGYTF. CDR3 nucleotides: TGTGCCACCAGTGATTCAAGACGAGGGACCAGCTATGGCTACACCTTC.

This clonotype is medium-sized within its sample. This rearrangement joins TRBV3-1 to TRBJ2-1, with TRBD1 matching 9 bases. Germline V gives CDR1 LGHDT, CDR2 YNNKEL (reference sequence). V lost 0 bases and J lost 1; bases outside the gene matches: 4. The CDR3 length is 17 residues. The CDR3 loop is CASSQDLGQGSYNEQFF. For the CDR3, the DNA is TGTGCCAGCAGCCAAGATTTGGGACAGGGTTCCTACAATGAGCAGTTCTTC.

Worth noting for this clonotype: The missing conserved phenylalanine or tryptophan at the end of this CDR3 makes a read error likely. This chain joins TRBV15 and TRBJ2-5; 10 bases line up with TRBD1. Trimming removed 5 bases from V and 1 base from J; junction bases left unmatched: 7. CDR3 size: 16 residues. CDR1 is LNHNV, CDR2 YYDKDF, per germline (reference sequence). The CDR3 coding sequence is TGTGCCACCAGCGGGTGGGACAGGGGACGCCAAGAGACCCAGTACGGC. Its protein is CATSGWDRGRQETQYG.

This clonotype was counted ten times or more. V and J are TRBV5-1 and TRBJ2-3; a weak D match, TRBD2 (5 bases). The CDR3 spans 15 residues. The germline CDR1 and CDR2 sequences are SGHRS and YFSETQ. The V end lost 0 bases, the J end lost 2 bases, and 10 bases lay between the germline ends. The CDR3 DNA reads as TGCGCCAGCAGCTTGGCGGGGTATAACACAGATACGCAGTATTTT. Amino acid sequence: CASSLAGYNTDTQYF. The full variable domain, rest sourced from reference TRBV5-1 and TRBJ2-3, is KAGVTQTPRYLIKTRGQQVTLSCSPISGHRSVSWYQQTPGQGLQFLFEYFSETQRNKGNFPGRFSGRQFSNSRSEMNVSTLELGDSALYLCASSLAGYNTDTQYFGPGTRLTVL.

In its sample, this clonotype was seen many times. This chain links TRBV12-5 with TRBJ1-1; D is unclear. V gave up 5 bases and J gave up 2 bases, with 27 bases separating them. Germline values: CDR1 LGHNT, CDR2 FRNRAP. There are 19 residues in the CDR3. Here the CDR3 DNA reads TGTGCTAGTGGTCAAATCCCGGACGGAGCTGTCATGGCCAACACTGAAGCTTTCTTT. It translates to CASGQIPDGAVMANTEAFF.

Judged by abundance, this clonotype is medium-sized (0.01 to 0.1%). V is TRBV20-1 and J is TRBJ2-1; tentatively, D is TRBD1 or TRBD2 (5 bases each). Deletions cut 6 bases from V and 4 bases from J, with 10 bases between. Germline V gene data show CDR1 as DFQATT and CDR2 as SNEGSKA (reference sequence). The CDR3 sequence is 12 residues long. The CDR3 here is CSAKRGYNEQFF. CDR3 sequence (DNA): TGCAGTGCAAAGAGGGGATACAATGAGCAGTTCTTC.

This clonotype was seen at least ten times. CDR3 in DNA: TGTGCCAGCAGCCCAGACGGAGGCAGGGGCCCTCTGAACACTGAAGCTTTCTTT. Its protein product is CASSPDGGRGPLNTEAFF. The chain employs TRBV7-8 and TRBJ1-1; D may be TRBD1 (6 bases). Germline V lookup: CDR1 SGHVS, CDR2 FQNEAQ. The CDR3 consists of 18 residues. V gave up 5 bases and J gave up 0 bases, with 22 bases separating them.

This clonotype was found many times. The chain combines TRBV10-3 with TRBJ2-7; 7 nucleotides match TRBD2. CDR1 and CDR2 from the germline V gene are ENHRY and SYGVKD. The CDR3 sequence is 13 residues long. V shed 4 bases and J 5 bases; nucleotides not matched to a gene: 5. In DNA form, the CDR3 reads TGTGCCATCAGTGCACGGGGGGACGACGAGCAGTACGTC. It codes for CAISARGDDEQYV.

This clonotype was found many times. The chain joins TRBV7-2 to TRBJ2-3; unclear D gene. The germline CDR1 and CDR2 sequences are SGHTA and FQGNSA. V lost 1 base to trimming and J lost 1 base, with 6 bases between them. The CDR3 sequence is 14 residues long. CDR3 protein: CASSLDRRTDTQYF. The CDR3 coding sequence is TGTGCCAGCAGCTTAGACCGACGCACAGATACGCAGTATTTT. Full variable domain (remainder filled in from reference TRBV7-2 and TRBJ2-3): GAGVSQSPSNKVTEKGKDVELRCDPISGHTALYWYRQSLGQGLEFLIYFQGNSAPDKSGLPSDRFSAERTGGSVSTLTIQRTQQEDSAVYLCASSLDRRTDTQYFGPGTRLTVL.

This clonotype is classed as medium-sized (0.01 to 0.1%). The rearrangement uses TRBV20-1 and TRBJ1-6; D ambiguous. The germline V and J ends were trimmed by 2 bases and 10 bases, with 18 bases remaining between them. CDR3 length equals 15 residues. Germline CDR1 is DFQATT and CDR2 is SNEGSKA (reference sequence). CDR3 nucleotide sequence: TGCAGTGCTAGACGGACCGAGAGTCTACAGTCACCCCTCCACTTT. Its protein product is CSARRTESLQSPLHF.

This clonotype has ten or more counts. The chain is built from TRBV27 and TRBJ1-2, with D unclear. The V gene's germline CDR1 is MNHEY and CDR2 SMNVEV (reference sequence). The CDR3 has 15 residues. The V gene lost 5 bases and the J gene lost 8 bases, with 21 bases spanning the gap. CDR3 DNA sequence: TGTGCCAGCAGTAAGGAGACGACGTCAGGCGGAGGCTACACCTTC. As protein: CASSKETTSGGGYTF.

This clonotype was seen repeatedly, ten times or more. The rearrangement links TRBV18 to TRBJ2-5, with D hard to call. Trimming removed 0 bases from V and 0 bases from J, with 8 bases in between. The V gene's germline CDR1 is KGHSH and CDR2 LQKENI. This CDR3 has 15 residues. The CDR3 DNA is TGTGCCAGCTCACCACCGTCCGGGTACCAAGAGACCCAGTACTTC. Its translation is CASSPPSGYQETQYF.

This clonotype was recorded many times. The J gene is TRBJ2-1, the V gene TRBV6-2 or TRBV6-3; unclear D gene. V lost 1 base to trimming and J lost 7 bases, with 2 bases between them. Germline V gene lookup returns CDR1 MNHEY and CDR2 SVGEGT. The CDR3 contains 11 residues. The CDR3 coding sequence is TGTGCCAGCAGTTACTTAAATGAGCAGTTCTTC. Encoded protein: CASSYLNEQFF.